This TCR beta chain was sequenced during a study of blood T cells in healthy people across ages. Study-wide points: Considered underestimates were the diversity estimates obtained from one million T cells.

Primers used in a second PCR of about 7 to 11 cycles were a sample-barcoded 5' primer and a J-beta primer mix. TCRdb processed the 5' RACE reads anew with MiXCR; each CDR3 protein has one entry. The sample has roughly 830,000 distinct CDR3 sequences; approximately 67% are singletons. Isolation of PBMCs gave at least 6.5 million cells per sample. A minimum of 5 micrograms of total RNA was extracted per sample. This clonotype showed up just a few times. No antigen is known for it. The CDR3 totals 14 residues. The germline CDR1 and CDR2 sequences are MNHNY and SVGAGI (reference sequence). Unmatched junction bases numbered 6, after V lost 4 bases and J lost 5 bases.

The chain recombines TRBV6-6 with TRBJ2-3, with TRBD2 matching over 7 bases. The TCR sequence derives from a young man in good health. Sequencing input: blood. CDR3 sequence reads: CASSFGGSGDTQYF. CDR3 DNA sequence: TGTGCCAGCAGTTTCGGGGGGTCTGGAGATACGCAGTATTTT.